This passage covers 22 T cell receptor beta chains from one sample sequenced in a study of OX40 agonist ivuxolimab in advanced cancers. Some clones are missing from TCRdb's copy, which holds only in-frame ones; the method was immunoSEQ multiplex PCR. Found here are approximately 100,000 clones, approximately 86% of them singletons; the top ten hold 3% to 4%. This sample comprised CD4+ or CD8+ T cells sorted from blood, obtained in a trial of the OX40 agonist ivuxolimab. All receptors derive from an adult with an advanced solid tumor such as melanoma, head and neck, liver or kidney cancer.

V is TRBV2 and J is TRBJ2-1, with TRBD2 matching 12 bases. V lost 6 bases and J lost 5; bases outside the gene matches: 5. There are 15 residues in the CDR3. Germline V CDR1 and CDR2: SNHLY, FYNNEI. CDR3 residues: CASSETSGSHNEQFF. As DNA, the CDR3 is TGTGCCAGCAGCGAGACTAGCGGGAGTCACAATGAGCAGTTCTTC. The full variable domain, in which reference TRBV2 and TRBJ2-1 provide the parts outside the CDR3, is EPEVTQTPSHQVTQMGQEVILRCVPISNHLYFYWYRQILGQKVEFLVSFYNNEISEKSEIFDDQFSVERPDGSNFTLKIRSTKLEDSAMYFCASSETSGSHNEQFFGPGTRLTVL.

A few counts support this clone. The chain employs TRBV4-1 and TRBJ2-7; TRBD2 matches at 9 bases. The V segment lost 3 bases and the J segment 1 base; nucleotides outside the gene matches: 25. In germline, CDR1 is MGHRA, CDR2 YSYEKL. CDR3 length equals 22 residues. The CDR3 coding sequence is TGCGCCAGCAGCCAGAGCCCATTTGTCTCAATTAGCGGGAGAGGAGCGTCCTACGAGCAGTACTTC. Residues: CASSQSPFVSISGRGASYEQYF.

The V call is TRBV14, the J call TRBJ2-3, with a tentative D call TRBD2 (5 bases). The germline CDR1 and CDR2 sequences are SGHDN and FVKESK. V lost 2 bases, J lost 4 bases, and 13 bases lay in between. CDR3 length: 15 residues. CDR3 DNA sequence: TGTGCCAGCAGCCAAAGCGGACTGCCCCCAGATACGCAGTATTTT. This translates into CASSQSGLPPDTQYF.

This clone is medium-sized (0.01 to 0.1%) by share. This chain links TRBV10-3 with TRBJ2-1; 10 nucleotides align to TRBD1. Trimming took 7 bases from V and 2 from J; bases not matched to a gene: 2. This CDR3 has 14 residues. Germline assignment: CDR1 ENHRY and CDR2 SYGVKD. The CDR3 reads CAIKDRGPYNEQFF. The CDR3 DNA sequence: TGTGCCATCAAAGACAGGGGGCCCTACAATGAGCAGTTCTTC.

The chain employs TRBV28 and TRBJ1-1, with TRBD1 as a possible D gene (6 bases). Trimming cost V 7 bases and J 7 bases, with 13 bases left between them. The CDR3 covers 12 residues. The germline V gene has CDR1 MDHEN and CDR2 SYDVKM. CDR3 region: CASTMVQGEAFF. The CDR3 DNA sequence: TGTGCCAGCACCATGGTACAGGGTGAAGCTTTCTTT.

The rearrangement uses TRBV28 and TRBJ2-1; 9 bases map to TRBD2. The germline V gene has CDR1 MDHEN and CDR2 SYDVKM. Trimming took 5 bases from V and 1 from J; bases not matched to a gene: 6. The CDR3 sequence is 16 residues long. CDR3 nucleotide sequence: TGTGCCAGCAGTGGACCTAGCGGGACTTCCTACAATGAGCAGTTCTTC. Its protein is CASSGPSGTSYNEQFF.

This chain joins TRBV5-1 and TRBJ2-7; weak D call: TRBD1 (5 bases). CDR1 and CDR2 (germline): SGHRS, YFSETQ. With 0 bases removed from V and 2 bases from J, the gap between germline ends came to 12 bases. There are 15 residues in the CDR3. CDR3 DNA sequence: TGCGCCAGCAGCTTGGAAGGGGTAACCCCCTACGAGCAGTACTTC. Amino acid sequence: CASSLEGVTPYEQYF.

CDR3 DNA sequence: TGTGCCAGCAGCTCGGCGTTCGGCAGAGCTAGCACAGATACGCAGTATTTT. Protein sequence: CASSSAFGRASTDTQYF. The rearrangement links TRBV7-9 to TRBJ2-3; D uncertain. CDR3 size: 17 residues. V dropped 4 bases and J dropped 0 bases, with 17 bases sitting between them. Germline V lookup: CDR1 SEHNR, CDR2 FQNEAQ (reference sequence).

The V call is TRBV21-1, the J call TRBJ1-5; TRBD1, the table's D call, was not compared with the DNA. TRBV21-1 constitutes a pseudogene. The CDR3 has 15 amino acids. DNA for the CDR3: TGTGCCAGCAGCAAAGAAACAGGGGTCGTTTGGCCCCAGCATTTT. Amino acid sequence: CASSKETGVVWPQHF.

This rearrangement joins TRBV28 to TRBJ2-7; weak D call: TRBD1 (5 bases). V lost 7 bases to trimming and J lost 2 bases, with 24 bases between them. Looked up from germline, CDR1 is MDHEN and CDR2 is SYDVKM. This CDR3 contains 17 residues. In DNA, the CDR3 is TGTGCCAGCAAGGGGATGCCGAACGTTCATAACCCCTACGAGCAGTACTTC. As protein: CASKGMPNVHNPYEQYF. Looking up the rest from reference TRBV28 and TRBJ2-7 gives the full variable domain: DVKVTQSSRYLVKRTGEKVFLECVQDMDHENMFWYRQDPGLGLRLIYFSYDVKMKEKGDIPEGYSVSREKKERFSLILESASTNQTSMYLCASKGMPNVHNPYEQYFGPGTRLTVT.

The chain recombines TRBV10-3 with TRBJ2-7; D is possibly TRBD1 (6 bases). This CDR3 has 15 amino acids. Trimming shortened V by 0 bases and J by 4 bases, and 13 bases separated the two germline ends. Germline assignment: CDR1 ENHRY and CDR2 SYGVKD. The CDR3 DNA reads as TGTGCCATCAGTGAGTCGGGTCAGGGGCGGTACGAGCAGTACTTC. It is translated as CAISESGQGRYEQYF.

This chain joins TRBV30 and TRBJ2-7; D remains ambiguous. This CDR3 has 14 residues. The germline V gene encodes CDR1 GTSNPN and CDR2 SVGIG (reference sequence). Trimming shortened V by 2 bases and J by 3 bases, and 14 bases separated the two germline ends. Written as DNA, the CDR3 is TGTGCCTGGAGTACGCAGGCCATTTTCTACGAGCAGTACTTC. It specifies CAWSTQAIFYEQYF.

The V call is TRBV5-1, the J call TRBJ2-3; 10 nucleotides line up with TRBD2. Germline loops: CDR1 SGHRS, CDR2 YFSETQ. With V trimmed by 0 bases and J by 8 bases, 6 bases remained unmatched. The length of the CDR3 is 15 residues. CDR3 sequence reads: CASSLEAGGLSTQYF. CDR3 DNA sequence: TGCGCCAGCAGCTTGGAAGCGGGAGGGCTTAGTACGCAGTATTTT.

V usage is TRBV7-3 and J usage is TRBJ2-2; no definite D call. The CDR3 sequence is 12 residues long. Between the trimmed V and J ends, which lost 5 bases and 2 bases, there was a span of 3 bases. CDR1 and CDR2 from the germline V gene are SGHTA and FQGTGA. The CDR3 DNA is TGTGCCAGCAGCACCAACACCGGGGAGCTGTTTTTT. It encodes CASSTNTGELFF.

This clone is classed as medium-sized (0.01 to 0.1%). The same CDR3 is also encoded by other DNA sequences in this sample. The CDR3 reads CASSLARGIQTEAFF. DNA for the CDR3: TGTGCCAGCAGCCTGGCGCGGGGAATTCAAACTGAAGCTTTCTTT. The rearrangement links TRBV7-9 to TRBJ1-1; no definite D call. Germline CDR1 and CDR2: SEHNR and FQNEAQ (reference sequence). The CDR3 runs to 15 residues. Trimming removed 5 bases from V and 5 bases from J, with 18 bases in between. Combining the CDR3 with reference TRBV7-9 and TRBJ1-1 gives the whole variable domain DTGVSQNPRHKITKRGQNVTFRCDPISEHNRLYWYRQTLGQGPEFLTYFQNEAQLEKSRLLSDRFSAERPKGSFSTLEIQRTEQGDSAMYLCASSLARGIQTEAFFGQGTRLTVV.

This chain connects TRBV4-1 to TRBJ2-2, with D hard to call. This CDR3 has 14 residues. CDR1 is MGHRA and CDR2 is YSYEKL in the germline V gene. V was pared by 4 bases and J by 7 bases, with 13 bases between. The CDR3 DNA reads TGCGCCAGCAGCCCGGCGCGAGCAGGCGGGGAGCTGTTTTTT. It specifies CASSPARAGGELFF.

The chain has TRBV6-6 and TRBJ1-3, with D possibly TRBD1 on 6 matching bases. The germline V gene has CDR1 MNHNY and CDR2 SVGAGI (reference sequence). This CDR3 is 13 amino acids long. Trimming took off 7 bases at V and 4 bases at J, with 11 bases between the two ends. Here the CDR3 reads CASTTGAGNTIYF. The CDR3 bases are TGTGCCAGCACGACGGGGGCCGGAAACACCATATATTTT.

J is TRBJ1-2 and V is TRBV30; TRBD1 matches at 7 bases. The CDR3 sequence is 12 residues long. CDR1 and CDR2 from the germline V gene are GTSNPN and SVGIG (reference sequence). V dropped 3 bases and J dropped 7; count of bases not matched to a gene: 5. CDR3: CAWSGDRAGYTF. CDR3 sequence (DNA): TGTGCCTGGAGCGGTGACAGGGCTGGCTACACCTTC.

The chain recombines TRBV19 with TRBJ2-2; the match to TRBD2 covers 7 bases. Losses at the gene ends were 5 bases for V and 1 base for J; bases not matched to a gene: 4. The germline V gene has CDR1 LNHDA and CDR2 SQIVND (reference sequence). The CDR3 is 15 amino acids. The CDR3 DNA reads as TGTGCCAGTAGTTGGGCTAGCGGGAACACCGGGGAGCTGTTTTTT. It encodes CASSWASGNTGELFF.

This chain links TRBV5-6 with TRBJ2-2; D may be TRBD1 (5 bases). The V and J ends lost 0 bases and 7 bases respectively, with 13 bases between them. The CDR3 consists of 15 residues. Germline V gene data show CDR1 as SGHDT and CDR2 as YYEEEE. The CDR3 is CASSLGRVLGGELFF. In DNA, the CDR3 is TGTGCCAGCAGCTTGGGCAGGGTGTTGGGCGGGGAGCTGTTTTTT.

This chain links TRBV5-1 with TRBJ1-6, with D perhaps matching TRBD1 (6 bases). The CDR3 length is 16 residues. Trimming pared 0 bases from V and 7 bases from J, leaving 14 bases between. From germline, CDR1 is SGHRS and CDR2 YFSETQ. The CDR3 DNA follows: TGCGCCAGCAGCTTGGGCCGGGGGGCTAGCAATTCACCCCTCCACTTT. Translated: CASSLGRGASNSPLHF.

This chain joins TRBV19 and TRBJ2-6; possibly TRBD1 or TRBD2 for D (5 bases each). This CDR3 is 15 amino acids long. V was shortened by 5 bases and J by 2 bases, with 10 bases between the two germline ends. Germline assignment: CDR1 LNHDA and CDR2 SQIVND (reference sequence). CDR3 nucleotide sequence: TGTGCCAGTAGTTTGAGGGGACCTGGGGCCAACGTCCTGACTTTC. It is translated as CASSLRGPGANVLTF.